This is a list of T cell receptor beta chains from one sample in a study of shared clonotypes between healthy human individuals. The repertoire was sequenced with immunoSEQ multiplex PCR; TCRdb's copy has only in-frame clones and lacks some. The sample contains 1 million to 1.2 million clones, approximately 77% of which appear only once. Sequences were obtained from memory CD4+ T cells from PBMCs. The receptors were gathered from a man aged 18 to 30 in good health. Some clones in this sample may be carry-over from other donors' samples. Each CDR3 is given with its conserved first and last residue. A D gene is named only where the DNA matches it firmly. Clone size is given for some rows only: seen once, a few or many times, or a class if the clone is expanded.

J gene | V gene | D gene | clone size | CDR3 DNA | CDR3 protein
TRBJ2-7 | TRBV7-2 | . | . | TGTGCCAGCAGCTTTGATGGATACGAGCAGTACTTC | CASSFDGYEQYF
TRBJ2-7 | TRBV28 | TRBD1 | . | TGTGCCAGCAGTCCGGGCGGACAGGCAACCTACGAGCAGTACTTC | CASSPGGQATYEQYF
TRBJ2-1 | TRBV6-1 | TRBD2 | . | TGTGCCAGCAGTACTAGCGGGAGGGCCGGTCAGTTCTTC | CASSTSGRAGQFF
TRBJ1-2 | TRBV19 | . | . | TGTGCCAGTGGAAGAGGGGGCTATGGCTACACCTTC | CASGRGGYGYTF
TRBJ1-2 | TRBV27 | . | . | TGTGCCAGCAAAGGGCATCTAAAAAGCTATGGCTACACCTTC | CASKGHLKSYGYTF
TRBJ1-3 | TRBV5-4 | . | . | TGTGCCAGCAGCATCCCAGGGTCTGGAAACACCATATATTTT | CASSIPGSGNTIYF
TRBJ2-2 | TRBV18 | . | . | TGTGCCAGCTCACCAGGAGGGGTCTCGAACACCGGGGAGCTGTTTTTT | CASSPGGVSNTGELFF
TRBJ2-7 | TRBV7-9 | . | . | TGTGCCAGCAGCTACGGCCCACACTCAGTCGAGCAGTACTTC | CASSYGPHSVEQYF
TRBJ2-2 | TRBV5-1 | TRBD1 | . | TGCGCCAGCAGCCAGGACAGGGGAACCACCGGGGAGCTGTTTTTT | CASSQDRGTTGELFF
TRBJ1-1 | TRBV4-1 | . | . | TGCGCCAGCAGCCAAGATGCCGCTGAAGCTTTCTTT | CASSQDAAEAFF
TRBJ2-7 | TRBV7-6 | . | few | TGTGCCAGCAGCTCTAAAGGGAAGGGGATCTACGAGCAGTACTTC | CASSSKGKGIYEQYF
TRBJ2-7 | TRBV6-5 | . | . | TGTGCCAGCAGACTCAAGCCCTCTTTCTACGAGCAGTACTTC | CASRLKPSFYEQYF
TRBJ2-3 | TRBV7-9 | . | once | TGTGCCAGCAGCTTAGGCCTGGAACTAGCCCCAGATACGCAGTATTTT | CASSLGLELAPDTQYF
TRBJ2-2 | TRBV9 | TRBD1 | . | TGTGCCAGCACCAGGACAGGGGACACCGGGGAGCTGTTTTTT | CASTRTGDTGELFF
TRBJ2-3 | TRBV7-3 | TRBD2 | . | TGTGCCAGCAGCTCATCTAGCGGCCGAGTGGGTACGCAGTATTTT | CASSSSSGRVGTQYF
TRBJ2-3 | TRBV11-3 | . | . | TGTGCCAGCAGCTTAGATCACACAGAGGGTACGCAGTATTTT | CASSLDHTEGTQYF
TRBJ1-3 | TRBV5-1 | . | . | TGCGCCAGCAGCTTGGAAGGGGTGGGCACCATATATTTT | CASSLEGVGTIYF
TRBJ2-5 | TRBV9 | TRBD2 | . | TGTGCCAGCAGCGTAGGTTCGGGACTAGCGGGTACTCAAGAGACCCAGTACTTC | CASSVGSGLAGTQETQYF
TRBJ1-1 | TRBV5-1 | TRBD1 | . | TGCGCCAGCAGCATAACCACCGGGACAGCGAACACTGAAGCTTTCTTT | CASSITTGTANTEAFF
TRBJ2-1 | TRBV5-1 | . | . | TGCGCCAGCACCCAGCTAGCGAACACCTACAATGAGCAGTTCTTC | CASTQLANTYNEQFF
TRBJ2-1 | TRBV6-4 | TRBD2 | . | TGTGCCAGCAGTGTGGAAGCGGGGTCCTACAATGAGCAGTTCTTC | CASSVEAGSYNEQFF
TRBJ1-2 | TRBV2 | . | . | TGTGCCAGCACCCGGGCGACGAAGGGGTATGGCTACACCTTC | CASTRATKGYGYTF
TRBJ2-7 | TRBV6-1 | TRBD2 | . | TGTGCCAGCAGTGTTGGACTAGCGGGAGATAGGTACGAGCAGTACTTC | CASSVGLAGDRYEQYF
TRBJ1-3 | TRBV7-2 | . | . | TGTGCCAGCAGCTTGGGGACAGGAAACACCATATATTTT | CASSLGTGNTIYF
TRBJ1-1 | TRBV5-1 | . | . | TGCGCCAGCAGCTTTACAGGCATGAACACTGAAGCTTTCTTT | CASSFTGMNTEAFF
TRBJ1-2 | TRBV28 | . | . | TGTGCCAGCAGTTTTCTCGGGCAACTAAACTATGGCTACACCTTC | CASSFLGQLNYGYTF
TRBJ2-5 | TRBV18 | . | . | TGTGCCAGCTCCTCGAGGCGGGGAGAAGAGACCCAGTACTTC | CASSSRRGEETQYF
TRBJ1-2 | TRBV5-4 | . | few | TGTGCCAGCAGCTCCACTCAGGGTAACTATGGCTACACCTTC | CASSSTQGNYGYTF
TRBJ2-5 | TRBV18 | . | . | TGTGCCAGCTCACCAAATGGAGATCAGGCCCAGTACTTC | CASSPNGDQAQYF
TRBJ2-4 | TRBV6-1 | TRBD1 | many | TGTGCCAGCAGCTGGGACAGGACGAACATTCAGTACTTC | CASSWDRTNIQYF
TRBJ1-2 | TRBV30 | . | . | TGTGCCTGGAGTACGGGGACCTATGGCTACACCTTC | CAWSTGTYGYTF
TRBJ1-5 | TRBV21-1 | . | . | TGTGCCAGCAGCGCCCCCATTTTGACAGGGGATCAGCCCCAGCATTTT | CASSAPILTGDQPQHF
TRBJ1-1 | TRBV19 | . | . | TGTGCCAGTAGTCCAGGGACATTGATGAACACTGAAGCTTTCTTT | CASSPGTLMNTEAFF
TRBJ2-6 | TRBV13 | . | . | TGTGCCAGCAGCTTCCGTATCTCTGGGGCCAACGTCCTGACTTTC | CASSFRISGANVLTF
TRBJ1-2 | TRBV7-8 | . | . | TGTGCCAGCAGCTTAGAAGGGGGGTACTCTACTCACTATGGCTACACCTTC | CASSLEGGYSTHYGYTF